This T cell receptor (beta chain) was sequenced during a study of blood T cells in healthy people across ages (dated by TCRdb to the mid-2010s). Regarding the research as a whole: In model experiments, template switching captured about one uniquely barcoded TCR beta cDNA molecule for every two T cells. To track age-related changes in TCR beta repertoire diversity, the study relied on deep sequencing normalized with unique cDNA molecular identifiers. Donors were grouped into four age groups: young (average roughly 17 years), middle-aged (around 39), aged (about 60) and long-lived (over 80). The study analyzed two additional independent replicas of 1 million unique cDNA reads from the same blood draw for two donors, one aged 18 to 29 and one aged 80 or older.

About this clonotype itself: No cognate antigen has been identified for it. Per-base quality was not reported, and no clone a single base away is much larger than it.

Library creation used 5' RACE. Sequencing was performed on an Illumina HiSeq 2500. The second PCR ran for roughly 7 to 12 cycles and used a J-beta primer mix along with a sample-barcoded 5' primer. A template-switch 5' adaptor carrying 12 random nucleotides introduced a unique molecular identifier onto each TCR beta cDNA molecule. At least 2.5 million CDR3-containing paired-end reads were obtained from each sample. The Mint cDNA synthesis kit, primed by a TRBC-specific oligonucleotide, was used to synthesize first-strand cDNA from all RNA. All cDNA was treated with uracil-DNA glycosylase and then went through a first 18-cycle PCR with the universal primers M1SS and BC2_uni_R. The published analysis was carried out like this. For normalization, 1 million high-quality reads, each with a distinct molecular identifier, were randomly selected from each sample. Reads sharing molecular identifiers were discarded rather than binned into consensus sequences. MiTCR, with a Q25 quality threshold and the strictest error-elimination algorithm, was used for CDR3 identification, clonotype clustering and error correction. A nonparametric unseen species model using Euler transformation provided a lower-bound estimate of total TCR beta diversity. Using fastp trimming at Q25 and MiXCR clonotype assembly, TCRdb reanalyzed the public sequencing data and kept in-frame beta chains. Each CDR3 protein gets just one entry, which takes the most common genes and DNA from the rows behind it. These V and J calls are TCRdb output, not the study's own analysis. The table for this sample lists more than 1,000,000 distinct CDR3 sequences; roughly a quarter of them were counted only once. Together, the top ten hold less than 0.75% of the sample.

The germline V gene yields SGHRS for CDR1 and YFSETQ for CDR2. Inclusive of the bounding cysteine and phenylalanine, the CDR3 is 15 residues long. Here the CDR3 DNA is all that survives: 45 bases in frame from base 1. V has 3 bases trimmed and J has 5 bases trimmed; junction bases matching no gene number 10. The roughly 39 donors, aged 6 to 90 years, were systemically healthy Caucasian individuals from Russia. About 10 milliliters of peripheral blood were collected from each donor into EDTA-treated Vacutainer tubes. Ficoll-Paque density-gradient centrifugation was used to isolate PBMCs, with at least 6 million per sample. Total RNA, at least 5.5 micrograms per sample, was extracted from PBMCs with Trizol reagent. For every donor, an aliquot of PBMCs went through flow cytometry to measure the percentages of naive CD45RAhigh/CD27high T cells. On the study overall, not on this receptor specifically: Observed TCR beta diversity per million T cells fell roughly linearly with age, and a significant reduction was already apparent by age about 36. Compared with the aged group, more naive CD4+ T cells, fewer expanded clones and increased TCR diversity were shown by the long-lived group, suggesting age selection. Since profiling was done on bulk unsorted PBMCs, naive and antigen-experienced compartments could not be conclusively compared. Observed TCR beta diversity correlated strongly with the percentage of naive T cells measured by flow cytometry. Estimates of total diversity based on one million sequenced T cells were regarded as lower bounds and as underestimates. Because donor CMV infection status was unknown, age-related changes in expanded clonotypes were potentially confounded.

These data were also reused for a study on T cells of mothers and their children. In that second paper, the authors write: The donors were nine systemically healthy Caucasian individuals, made up of three mothers and their six children. cDNA synthesis used all of the extracted RNA, with approximately 1.4 ug of RNA in each 15 ul reaction. In the second PCR, the M1S primer introduced both the sample barcodes and 2-4 random nucleotides. Each mother yielded over 8.5 million TCR beta CDR3 reads and each child 2.5 million to 3 million reads. TCR recombination output is similarly shaped by thymic selection in related and unrelated pairs, with a minor effect exerted by inherited differences. Normalized repertoire overlap in related mother-child pairs was always slightly higher than in unrelated mother-child pairs, but the difference was never significant. Persistent microchimeric T cell clones were not detected, at a sensitivity of about 99 clones per million clonotypes. Deep NGS was used in the study to compare the TCR beta repertoires of mothers and children and to look for features that separate related mother-child pairs from unrelated individuals. On average, the children were approximately 11 +/- 4 years old, while the mothers were approximately 41 +/- 4 years old. After adapter ligation was performed with NEBNext reagents, the libraries were sequenced on an Illumina HiSeq 2000 with 100+100 nt paired-end reads. To prevent cross-contamination, the mother and child libraries were prepared a month apart and were sequenced in separate runs. For each donor, between about 450,000 and 2,300,000 distinct TCR beta clonotypes were identified. Naive TCR beta clonotypes were estimated from low-frequency clonotypes matched to each donor's FACS-determined naive share, without sorting.

This TCR was sampled from a girl aged 2-10 years in good health. Sequencing was performed on blood. The sequence links TRBV5-1 to TRBJ2-7, with 8 central nucleotides matching TRBD1. DNA sequence: TGCGCCAGCAGCTCCTATGATCCGGGACAGGACGAGCAGTACTTC. This sequence encodes CASSSYDPGQDEQYF.